These 29 T cell receptor beta chains were all obtained from the same sample, sequenced in a study of shared clonotypes between healthy human individuals. Sequencing used immunoSEQ multiplex PCR; TCRdb keeps in-frame clones, though not all of them. The table has some 1.1 million clones, about 80% seen once; the top ten hold roughly 0.82%. Sequencing input: memory CD4+ T cells from PBMCs. The sample's subset: CD45RA-negative fraction. The source is a young man in good health. Some clones in this sample may be carry-over from other donors' samples.

The chain is built from TRBV5-1 and TRBJ2-3; 9 nucleotides agree with TRBD2. Germline CDR1 SGHRS, CDR2 YFSETQ. This CDR3 comprises 15 residues. After removal of 5 bases from V and 4 bases from J, the junction contained 8 bases not matched to a gene. As DNA, the CDR3 is TGCGCCAGCAGGGTGATAGCGGGAGTAGCAGATACGCAGTATTTT. Its protein is CASRVIAGVADTQYF.

As concerns this clone: This sample includes further DNA sequences coding for the same CDR3. V usage is TRBV7-3 and J usage is TRBJ1-1; no clear D. Germline CDR1 SGHTA, CDR2 FQGTGA. The V gene lost 5 bases and the J gene lost 0 bases, with 7 bases spanning the gap. The CDR3 runs to 13 residues. In nucleotides, the CDR3 is TGTGCCAGCAGCCCTACGATGAACACTGAAGCTTTCTTT. Protein sequence: CASSPTMNTEAFF.

With regard to this clone: No DNA is shown, since the ends of the CDR3 on it are uncertain; the CDR3 is the one TCRdb lists. This chain connects TRBV10-3 to TRBJ2-7; TRBD2 reflects the table's D call only, with no check against the DNA. Germline CDR1 reads ENHRY; CDR2 reads SYGVKD. From its first to its last residue, the CDR3 has 14 amino acids. The CDR3 loop is CASTLGGEAYEQYF.

In its sample, this clone was seen once. The same CDR3 arises from other DNA sequences in this sample as well. The rearrangement uses TRBV5-1 and TRBJ2-5; D may be TRBD1 (5 bases). V was clipped by 4 bases and J by 5 bases, with 12 bases between them. CDR1 and CDR2 from the germline V gene are SGHRS and YFSETQ. There are 13 residues in the CDR3. The CDR3 sequence: CASSGATGETQYF. The CDR3, as DNA: TGCGCCAGCAGCGGGGCTACCGGGGAGACCCAGTACTTC.

This sequence joins TRBV7-3 and TRBJ1-3; D call uncertain. This CDR3 region has 13 residues. V was clipped by 5 bases and J by 2 bases, with 7 bases between them. Per germline, CDR1 SGHTA and CDR2 FQGTGA. CDR3 sequence: CASSAQPGNTIYF. The CDR3 DNA reads as TGTGCCAGCAGCGCGCAACCTGGAAACACCATATATTTT.

This clone was detected only a few times. The rearrangement joins TRBV6-1 to TRBJ1-5; D might be TRBD1 (6 bases). The V and J ends lost 4 bases and 4 bases respectively, with 20 bases between them. CDR3 size: 17 residues. Per germline, CDR1 MNHNS and CDR2 SASEGT. Here the CDR3 reads CASSGRRGGTRNQPQHF. The CDR3 coding sequence is TGTGCCAGCAGTGGGCGAAGGGGGGGAACTAGAAATCAGCCCCAGCATTTT.

This chain links TRBV4-2 with TRBJ2-1; 12 bases line up with TRBD2. The CDR3 extends over 17 amino acids. The germline V gene has CDR1 LGHNA and CDR2 YNFKEQ. V gave up 4 bases and J gave up 5 bases; unmatched junction bases: 9. CDR3 amino acids: CASSLTLAGGPHNEQFF. CDR3 bases: TGTGCCAGCAGCCTCACTCTAGCGGGAGGGCCTCACAATGAGCAGTTCTTC.

The chain couples TRBV7-9 to TRBJ1-2; 8 bases line up with TRBD1. Germline CDR1 SEHNR, CDR2 FQNEAQ (reference sequence). With 5 bases clipped from V and 4 bases from J, the junction kept 18 bases outside the gene matches. CDR3 length equals 18 residues. The DNA for the CDR3 is TGTGCCAGCAGCGACCTGTGGGCAGGGGGCTCTCCCTCCTATGGCTACACCTTC. It translates to CASSDLWAGGSPSYGYTF.

This clone was counted at least ten times. The same CDR3 can be traced to other DNA sequences in this sample. The rearrangement uses TRBV7-3 and TRBJ2-1, with TRBD2 matching over 10 bases. The CDR3 consists of 15 residues. V shed 5 bases and J 2 bases; nucleotides not matched to a gene: 3. CDR1 SGHTA and CDR2 FQGTGA come from the germline V gene. CDR3 in amino acids: CASSPLAGAYNEQFF. CDR3 nucleotides: TGTGCCAGCAGCCCTCTAGCGGGAGCCTACAATGAGCAGTTCTTC.

This clone showed up just once. The chain has TRBV11-3 and TRBJ2-2, with 8 bases aligning to TRBD2. The V gene's germline CDR1 is SGHNT and CDR2 YENEEA. The CDR3 sequence is 18 residues long. V lost 5 bases, J lost 0 bases, and 11 bases stayed unmatched. This chain's CDR3 is CASSRGGRKTANTGELFF. Here the CDR3 DNA reads TGTGCCAGCAGCCGGGGGGGGCGTAAAACTGCGAACACCGGGGAGCTGTTTTTT.

The chain uses TRBV28 and TRBJ1-5, with D possibly TRBD1 on 5 matching bases. Per the germline V gene, CDR1 is MDHEN and CDR2 is SYDVKM. V shed 1 base and J shed 9 bases, with 7 bases lying between them. The CDR3 consists of 12 residues. The CDR3 DNA follows: TGTGCCAGCAGTTTATCAGGGAGGCCCCAGCATTTT. The encoded protein is CASSLSGRPQHF.

The chain recombines TRBV7-2 with TRBJ1-2; 8 bases map to TRBD1. Germline CDR1 reads SGHTA; CDR2 reads FQGNSA. Losses at the gene ends were 5 bases for V and 3 bases for J; bases not matched to a gene: 8. The CDR3 extends over 15 amino acids. The CDR3 region is CASSPRTGLHYGYTF. The CDR3 DNA sequence: TGTGCCAGCAGCCCGAGGACAGGGTTGCACTATGGCTACACCTTC.

J is TRBJ2-7 and V is TRBV4-2; the D gene is possibly TRBD1 (5 bases). This CDR3 has 17 residues. Germline values: CDR1 LGHNA, CDR2 YNFKEQ. Trimming left V 4 bases short and J 0 bases short, with 19 bases between. The CDR3, as DNA: TGTGCCAGCAGCCCCTACCCTCTCGTGCAGGGCTCCTACGAGCAGTACTTC. Translated: CASSPYPLVQGSYEQYF.

Concerning this clone: This may be a read error, as it is one base from a much larger clone. Within the sample, other DNA sequences also encode this same CDR3. V gene TRBV7-3 combines with J gene TRBJ1-1; D perhaps matches TRBD1 (6 bases). Trimming pared 5 bases from V and 3 bases from J, leaving 10 bases between. CDR1 is SGHTA and CDR2 is FQGTGA in the germline V gene. The CDR3 covers 13 residues. As DNA, the CDR3 is TGTGCCAGCAGCCTCGGACAGCACACTGAAGCTTTCTTT. Translated, it gives CASSLGQHTEAFF.

The chain carries TRBV30 and TRBJ1-1, with D perhaps TRBD1 (6 bases). From germline, CDR1 is GTSNPN and CDR2 SVGIG (reference sequence). V gave up 0 bases and J gave up 6 bases, with 11 bases separating them. The CDR3 contains 13 residues. The CDR3 reads CAWSVTGRPEAFF. The DNA of the CDR3 is TGTGCCTGGAGTGTAACAGGGCGCCCTGAAGCTTTCTTT.

CDR3 DNA sequence: TGTGCCAGCACCAGACAGGGCGGGCACGAGCAGTACTTC. Translation: CASTRQGGHEQYF. This chain joins TRBV6-1 and TRBJ2-7, with 7 bases lining up with TRBD1. This CDR3 has 13 amino acids. The V and J ends lost 7 bases and 5 bases, in that order; junction bases with no gene match: 8. Germline V gives CDR1 MNHNS, CDR2 SASEGT.

This chain joins TRBV28 and TRBJ1-1; no clear D. Germline V gene sequence: CDR1 MDHEN, CDR2 SYDVKM. The CDR3 has 10 amino acids. Between the trimmed V and J ends, which lost 5 bases and 10 bases, there was a span of 8 bases. The chain's CDR3 is CASSERRAFF. CDR3 sequence (DNA): TGTGCCAGCAGTGAGAGGCGAGCTTTCTTT.

The genes are TRBV5-5 and TRBJ2-7, with 7 bases lining up with TRBD2. Germline V lookup: CDR1 SGHKS, CDR2 YYEKEE (reference sequence). CDR3 length: 15 residues. With V trimmed by 0 bases and J by 2 bases, 5 bases remained unmatched. The CDR3 region is CASSLGGGSTYEQYF. For the CDR3, the DNA is TGTGCCAGCAGCTTGGGGGGCGGGAGTACCTACGAGCAGTACTTC. Full variable domain (missing parts from reference TRBV5-5 and TRBJ2-7): DAGVTQSPTHLIKTRGQQVTLRCSPISGHKSVSWYQQVLGQGPQFIFQYYEKEERGRGNFPDRFSARQFPNYSSELNVNALLLGDSALYLCASSLGGGSTYEQYFGPGTRLTVT.

The chain employs TRBV28 and TRBJ2-7; TRBD2 is a possible D gene (5 bases). Germline V CDR1 and CDR2: MDHEN, SYDVKM. CDR3 length: 15 amino acids. The V gene lost 2 bases and the J gene lost 0 bases, with 11 bases spanning the gap. CDR3 DNA: TGTGCCAGCAGTTTAATTGGTGGGAGCTCCTACGAGCAGTACTTC. Its translation: CASSLIGGSSYEQYF.

The V call is TRBV15, the J call TRBJ2-5; no clear D gene. The CDR3 runs 12 residues. V dropped 5 bases and J dropped 4 bases, with 8 bases sitting between them. The germline V gene encodes CDR1 LNHNV and CDR2 YYDKDF (reference sequence). The CDR3 spells CATSRRGETQYF. For the CDR3, the DNA is TGTGCCACCAGCCGTCGTGGAGAGACCCAGTACTTC.

The chain carries TRBV25-1 and TRBJ2-5, with a weak D call TRBD1 (6 bases). The CDR3 covers 13 residues. V was trimmed by 7 bases and J by 1 base, leaving 10 bases between them. CDR1 is MGHDK and CDR2 is SYGVNS in the germline V gene. CDR3 in DNA: TGTGCCAGCACGACAGGACTCCAAGAGACCCAGTACTTC. Protein product: CASTTGLQETQYF.

This clone was found a few times. The gene calls are TRBV5-4 and TRBJ2-7, with 12 bases matching TRBD1. The CDR3 loop spans 15 amino acids. V shed 4 bases, J shed 4 bases, and the junction held 6 bases outside the gene matches. Germline V gene lookup returns CDR1 SGHNT and CDR2 YYREEE (reference sequence). The CDR3 reads CASSSGTGGFYEQYF. The DNA for the CDR3 is TGTGCCAGCAGCAGCGGGACAGGGGGCTTTTACGAGCAGTACTTC. The entire variable domain, with the rest obtained from reference TRBV5-4 and TRBJ2-7, is as follows: ETGVTQSPTHLIKTRGQQVTLRCSSQSGHNTVSWYQQALGQGPQFIFQYYREEENGRGNFPPRFSGLQFPNYSSELNVNALELDDSALYLCASSSGTGGFYEQYFGPGTRLTVT.

The chain is built from TRBV7-3 and TRBJ2-2; 10 nucleotides match TRBD1. The junction had 6 bases not matched to a gene; V was cut back by 5 bases and J by 6 bases. Germline V gene data show CDR1 as SGHTA and CDR2 as FQGTGA. CDR3 length: 15 amino acids. CDR3 residues: CASSRQGAGSGELFF. The CDR3 DNA sequence: TGTGCCAGCAGCCGACAGGGGGCTGGATCCGGGGAGCTGTTTTTT.

The chain couples TRBV27 to TRBJ1-1; possibly TRBD1 for D (6 bases). This CDR3 has 14 amino acids. Germline-derived CDR1 and CDR2 are MNHEY and SMNVEV (reference sequence). V gave up 5 bases and J gave up 5 bases, with 15 bases separating them. The CDR3, as DNA: TGTGCCAGCAGTAGGGGGGCAATTGGGACTGAAGCTTTCTTT. Translation gives CASSRGAIGTEAFF.

The chain is built from TRBV7-3 and TRBJ2-3; 8 bases are shared with TRBD1. This CDR3 is built from 14 residues. The V gene end was trimmed by 6 bases and the J gene end by 1 base; junction bases not matched to a gene: 3. Germline-derived CDR1 and CDR2 are SGHTA and FQGTGA. The CDR3: CASRPTGGTDTQYF. CDR3 in DNA: TGTGCCAGCAGACCGACAGGGGGCACAGATACGCAGTATTTT.

The chain recombines TRBV6-1 with TRBJ2-1; D is unresolved. The CDR3 consists of 14 residues. Per the germline V gene, CDR1 is MNHNS and CDR2 is SASEGT. The V gene lost 10 bases and the J gene lost 9 bases, with 22 bases spanning the gap. CDR3 in DNA: TGTGCCATCGCTGGCCAATCCCCTCCCAGTGAGCAGTTCTTC. Its protein is CAIAGQSPPSEQFF.

The chain links TRBV7-3 to TRBJ2-2; maybe TRBD1 (5 bases). The CDR3 has 16 amino acids. Germline CDR1 and CDR2: SGHTA and FQGTGA. Trimming removed 5 bases from V and 3 bases from J, with 16 bases in between. This CDR3 is CASSRNTGRDTGELFF. DNA for the CDR3: TGTGCCAGCAGCCGAAATACAGGTCGGGACACCGGGGAGCTGTTTTTT.

The rearrangement uses TRBV14 and TRBJ1-5; no clear D. The CDR3 is 14 amino acids. Looked up from germline, CDR1 is SGHDN and CDR2 is FVKESK. The V end was cut by 4 bases, the J end by 6 bases, with 13 bases between. CDR3 sequence (DNA): TGTGCCAGCAGCCCCCGAAGCGAAGGTCAGCCCCAGCATTTT. This gives the protein CASSPRSEGQPQHF.

J is TRBJ2-7 and V is TRBV7-9, with D perhaps being TRBD1 or TRBD2 (5 bases each). The CDR3 extends over 16 amino acids. V gave up 3 bases and J gave up 3 bases, with 18 bases separating them. Germline CDR1 SEHNR, CDR2 FQNEAQ (reference sequence). The CDR3 loop is CASSLPPRFGGYEQYF. CDR3 DNA sequence: TGTGCCAGCAGCTTGCCGCCCCGTTTTGGGGGCTACGAGCAGTACTTC.